The TCR beta chain described here comes from a study of cytomegalovirus exposure and HLA in healthy donors. Study at large: The 110 million or so unique TCR beta sequences, from 150 million to 200 million T cells, were found by an earlier analysis.

PCR was performed using 60 Vbeta and 13 Jbeta primers. Clones were read by immunoSEQ multiplex PCR, and TCRdb kept only the in-frame ones, dropping some. In the table there are approximately 140,000 clones, 70% to 80% of which are singletons. The germline V gene encodes CDR1 SNHLY and CDR2 FYNNEI. The CDR3 is made up of 15 amino acids. The trim removed 6 bases at V and 1 base at J, leaving 4 bases unmatched. This TCR was sampled from a human donor in good health. The chain employs TRBV2 and TRBJ1-5; 9 bases align to TRBD1. The sequenced sample was PBMCs. CDR3 protein: CASSEQGASNQPQHF. The CDR3 DNA follows: TGTGCCAGCAGCGAACAGGGGGCCAGCAATCAGCCCCAGCATTTT.